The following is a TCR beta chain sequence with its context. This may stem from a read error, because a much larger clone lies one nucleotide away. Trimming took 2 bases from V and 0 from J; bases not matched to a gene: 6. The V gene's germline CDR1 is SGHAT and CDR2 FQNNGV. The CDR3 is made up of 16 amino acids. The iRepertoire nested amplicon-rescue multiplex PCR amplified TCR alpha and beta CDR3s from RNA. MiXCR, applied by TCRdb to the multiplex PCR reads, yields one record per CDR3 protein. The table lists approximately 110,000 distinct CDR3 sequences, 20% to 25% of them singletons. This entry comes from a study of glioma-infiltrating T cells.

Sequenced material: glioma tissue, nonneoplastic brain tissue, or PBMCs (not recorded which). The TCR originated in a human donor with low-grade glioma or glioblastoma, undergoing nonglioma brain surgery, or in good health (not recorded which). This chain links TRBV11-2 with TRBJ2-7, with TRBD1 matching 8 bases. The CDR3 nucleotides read TGTGCCAGCAGCTTACTAAAGACAGGGGCCTCCTACGAGCAGTACTTC. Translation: CASSLLKTGASYEQYF.